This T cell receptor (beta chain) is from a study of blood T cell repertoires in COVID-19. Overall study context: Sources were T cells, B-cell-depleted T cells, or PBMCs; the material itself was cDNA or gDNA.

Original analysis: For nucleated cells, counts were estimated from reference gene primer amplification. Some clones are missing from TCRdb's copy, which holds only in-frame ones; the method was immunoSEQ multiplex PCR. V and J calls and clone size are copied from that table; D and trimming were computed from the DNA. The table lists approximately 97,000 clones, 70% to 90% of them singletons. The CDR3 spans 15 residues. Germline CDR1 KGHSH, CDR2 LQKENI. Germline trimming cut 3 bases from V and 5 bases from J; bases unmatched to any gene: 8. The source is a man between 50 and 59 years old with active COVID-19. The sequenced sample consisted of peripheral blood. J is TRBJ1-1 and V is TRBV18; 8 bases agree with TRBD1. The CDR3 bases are TGTGCCAGCTCACCCTCAGGGGGCGCGTTTACTGAAGCTTTCTTT. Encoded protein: CASSPSGGAFTEAFF.